One and the same sample provided the 17 T cell receptor beta chains below, sequenced in a study of cytomegalovirus exposure and HLA in healthy donors. The PCR had 60 Vbeta and 13 Jbeta primers. Measured with immunoSEQ multiplex PCR; TCRdb has only the in-frame clones, and not every one. This sample yields 110,000 to 150,000 clones, of which roughly 82% are seen a single time; about 3.7% belongs to the top ten. Sample: PBMCs. Receptors originate from a male donor in good health and CMV-seronegative.

This sequence joins TRBV10-3 and TRBJ2-7; 9 bases agree with TRBD2. Germline V CDR1 and CDR2: ENHRY, SYGVKD. The CDR3 totals 15 residues. V lost 3 bases and J lost 12; bases outside the gene matches: 15. The CDR3 nucleotides read TGTGCCATCAGTGAAACGAGTAGCGGGAGCAACTTACCGTACTTC. Its protein product is CAISETSSGSNLPYF.

The chain couples TRBV5-1 to TRBJ2-3; TRBD2 aligns across 7 bases. From germline, CDR1 is SGHRS and CDR2 YFSETQ. V was clipped by 2 bases and J by 1 base; unmatched bases: 4. This CDR3 contains 15 residues. The CDR3 DNA reads TGCGCCAGCAGCTTCGTGGGAGGGGGCACAGATACGCAGTATTTT. Residues: CASSFVGGGTDTQYF.

The chain has TRBV20-1 and TRBJ1-2, with D unresolved. Germline values: CDR1 DFQATT, CDR2 SNEGSKA (reference sequence). CDR3 length: 9 amino acids. Trimming took off 6 bases at V and 8 bases at J, with 7 bases between the two ends. CDR3 DNA sequence: TGCAGTGCCGGGAGGGGCTACACCTTC. It specifies CSAGRGYTF.

This chain joins TRBV19 and TRBJ2-7; the D gene is possibly TRBD1 (7 bases). Trimming cost V 9 bases and J 1 base, with 16 bases left between them. Germline V lookup: CDR1 LNHDA, CDR2 SQIVND (reference sequence). The CDR3 runs 14 residues. CDR3 loop: CASSPAGQSYEQYF. The CDR3 DNA reads TGTGCCAGCTCCCCCGCGGGACAGTCCTACGAGCAGTACTTC. The variable domain in full, with the rest retrieved from reference TRBV19 and TRBJ2-7, is DGGITQSPKYLFRKEGQNVTLSCEQNLNHDAMYWYRQDPGQGLRLIYYSQIVNDFQKGDIAEGYSVSREKKESFPLTVTSAQKNPTAFYLCASSPAGQSYEQYFGPGTRLTVT.

This chain joins TRBV5-5 and TRBJ1-1; unclear D gene. The CDR3 sequence is 15 residues long. Germline CDR1 is SGHKS and CDR2 is YYEKEE (reference sequence). Trimming pared 4 bases from V and 0 bases from J, leaving 13 bases between. In nucleotides, the CDR3 is TGTGCCAGCAGCCACCGGGTTCAGATGAACACTGAAGCTTTCTTT. It encodes CASSHRVQMNTEAFF.

This chain joins TRBV6-5 and TRBJ2-1; 9 bases are shared with TRBD2. J lost 9 bases, V lost 4 bases, and 10 bases had no gene match. The germline CDR1 and CDR2 sequences are MNHEY and SVGAGI. This CDR3 is built from 15 residues. The CDR3: CASSSGLALYLEQFF. CDR3 sequence (DNA): TGTGCCAGCAGTTCAGGACTAGCGCTTTATCTTGAGCAGTTCTTC.

This chain links TRBV7-9 with TRBJ2-2; D ambiguous. Germline V gene lookup returns CDR1 SEHNR and CDR2 FQNEAQ (reference sequence). The CDR3 has 14 amino acids. V was cut by 3 bases and J by 2 bases, with 7 bases left in between. Here the CDR3 reads CASSLELNTGELFF. The CDR3 coding sequence is TGTGCCAGCAGCTTGGAGCTCAACACCGGGGAGCTGTTTTTT.

The J gene is TRBJ2-7, the V gene TRBV9; D might be TRBD1 (5 bases). Germline lookup yields CDR1 SGDLS and CDR2 YYNGEE. Between the trimmed V and J ends, which lost 0 bases and 5 bases, there was a span of 15 bases. CDR3 length equals 15 residues. CDR3 region: CASSVDAGFVHEQYF. The CDR3 bases are TGTGCCAGCAGCGTAGATGCAGGGTTCGTCCACGAGCAGTACTTC.

The chain uses TRBV6-5 and TRBJ1-1; TRBD1 matches 8 bases. Germline V gives CDR1 MNHEY, CDR2 SVGAGI. With V trimmed by 1 base and J by 10 bases, 5 bases remained unmatched. The CDR3 is 13 residues long. CDR3 nucleotide sequence: TGTGCCAGCAGTTACTTGACAGGGGACGGAGCTTTCTTT. Its protein is CASSYLTGDGAFF.

A remark on this clone: Other DNA sequences in the same sample also yield this CDR3. The V call is TRBV19, the J call TRBJ2-5; the D gene is possibly TRBD1 (5 bases). Trimming cost V 2 bases and J 2 bases, with 9 bases left between them. CDR3 length: 14 amino acids. Germline lookup yields CDR1 LNHDA and CDR2 SQIVND (reference sequence). CDR3 residues: CASSIRGFQETQYF. The CDR3 DNA reads TGTGCCAGTAGTATAAGGGGCTTTCAAGAGACCCAGTACTTC. Based on the CDR3 plus reference TRBV19 and TRBJ2-5, the full variable domain is DGGITQSPKYLFRKEGQNVTLSCEQNLNHDAMYWYRQDPGQGLRLIYYSQIVNDFQKGDIAEGYSVSREKKESFPLTVTSAQKNPTAFYLCASSIRGFQETQYFGPGTRLLVL.

This chain links TRBV6-1 with TRBJ2-6, with D unclear. Trimming stripped 6 bases from V and 2 bases from J, with 11 bases between. CDR3 length: 15 residues. Per germline, CDR1 MNHNS and CDR2 SASEGT. The CDR3 here is CASRALKTGANVLTF. The CDR3 DNA follows: TGTGCCAGCAGGGCCCTTAAAACTGGGGCCAACGTCCTGACTTTC.

The J gene is TRBJ1-1, the V gene TRBV7-9, with D possibly matching TRBD1 (5 bases). Trimming took 5 bases from V and 3 from J, leaving 13 bases between them. This CDR3 has 14 amino acids. CDR1 and CDR2 from the germline V gene are SEHNR and FQNEAQ (reference sequence). The CDR3 DNA reads as TGTGCCAGCAGCATCAGCTGGGGGGACACTGAAGCTTTCTTT. It encodes CASSISWGDTEAFF.

This clone occurred once. CDR3 sequence reads: CASSLGIGQRISYGYTF. The CDR3 DNA follows: TGTGCCAGCAGCTTAGGGATCGGCCAGCGGATTTCCTATGGCTACACCTTC. The V call is TRBV7-9, the J call TRBJ1-2; D uncertain. In germline, CDR1 is SEHNR, CDR2 FQNEAQ (reference sequence). The CDR3 is 17 residues long. Trimming pared 1 base from V and 4 bases from J, leaving 19 bases between. Looking up the rest from reference TRBV7-9 and TRBJ1-2 gives the full variable domain: DTGVSQNPRHKITKRGQNVTFRCDPISEHNRLYWYRQTLGQGPEFLTYFQNEAQLEKSRLLSDRFSAERPKGSFSTLEIQRTEQGDSAMYLCASSLGIGQRISYGYTFGSGTRLTVV.

The chain joins TRBV18 to TRBJ2-7; D might be TRBD2 (6 bases). The germline gives CDR1 KGHSH, CDR2 LQKENI. The CDR3 is 16 amino acids. With 5 bases removed from V and 5 bases from J, the gap between germline ends came to 22 bases. The CDR3 loop reads CASSGGLRDESNEQYF. The DNA for the CDR3 is TGTGCCAGCTCAGGCGGCTTGCGGGATGAGAGCAACGAGCAGTACTTC.

The chain carries TRBV25-1 and TRBJ2-5, with D perhaps TRBD2 (5 bases). Deletions cut 5 bases from V and 9 bases from J, with 13 bases between. The germline V gene has CDR1 MGHDK and CDR2 SYGVNS. This CDR3 contains 12 residues. This CDR3 is CASSPPTGAQYF. The CDR3, as DNA: TGTGCCAGCAGTCCCCCCACCGGGGCCCAGTACTTC.

The chain recombines TRBV19 with TRBJ2-1; 11 bases match TRBD1. Trimming removed 3 bases from V and 4 bases from J; junction bases left unmatched: 5. CDR1 and CDR2 (germline): LNHDA, SQIVND (reference sequence). The CDR3 runs 16 residues. This chain's CDR3 is CASSIGDRGRYNEQFF. The CDR3 bases are TGTGCCAGTAGTATCGGGGACAGGGGGAGGTACAATGAGCAGTTCTTC.

The chain couples TRBV7-3 to TRBJ2-2; maybe TRBD2 (5 bases). Trimming pared 1 base from V and 1 base from J, leaving 7 bases between. Germline lookup yields CDR1 SGHTA and CDR2 FQGTGA. The CDR3 runs 15 residues. CDR3 residues: CASSLSRGNTGELFF. The CDR3 DNA follows: TGTGCCAGCAGCTTAAGTCGGGGGAACACCGGGGAGCTGTTTTTT.